This T cell receptor (beta chain) was profiled in a study of cytomegalovirus exposure and HLA in healthy donors. Germline assignment: CDR1 SGDLS and CDR2 YYNGEE. Between the trimmed V and J ends, which lost 3 bases and 5 bases, there was a span of 14 bases. This CDR3 region has 14 residues. A word on this clone: The antigen is not known.

Study-level points and caveats: The records held CMV serostatus as the only immune exposure information. Prior analysis indicated that the majority of TCR beta V segments exhibited productivity approximately 87% or approximately 30% of the time. What a later analysis showed was that several of the most significant clusters appeared linked to common viral pathogens.

In the PCR, 60 Vbeta and 13 Jbeta primers were used. Produced via immunoSEQ multiplex PCR; TCRdb's table is partial and in-frame only. The table has roughly 73,000 clones, about 75% seen once. The chain combines TRBV9 with TRBJ1-2; tentatively, D is TRBD1 (6 bases). The TCR comes from a man between 70 and 80 years old in good health and CMV-seronegative. The sequenced sample consisted of PBMCs. CDR3 region: CASSATGGGYGYTF. CDR3 DNA sequence: TGTGCCAGCAGCGCGACGGGAGGGGGATATGGCTACACCTTC.